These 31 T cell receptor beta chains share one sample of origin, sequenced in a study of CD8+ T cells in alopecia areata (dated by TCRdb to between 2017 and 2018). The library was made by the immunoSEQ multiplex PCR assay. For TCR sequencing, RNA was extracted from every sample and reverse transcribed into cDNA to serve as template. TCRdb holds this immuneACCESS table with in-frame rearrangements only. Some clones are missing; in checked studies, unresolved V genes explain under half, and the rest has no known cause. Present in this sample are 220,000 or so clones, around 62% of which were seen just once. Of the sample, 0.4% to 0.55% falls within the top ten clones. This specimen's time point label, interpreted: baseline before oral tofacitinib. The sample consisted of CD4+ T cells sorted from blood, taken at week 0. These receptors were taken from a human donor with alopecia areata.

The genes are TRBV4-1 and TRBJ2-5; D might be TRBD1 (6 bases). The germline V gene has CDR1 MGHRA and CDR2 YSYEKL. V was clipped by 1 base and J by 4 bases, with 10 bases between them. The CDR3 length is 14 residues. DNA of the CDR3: TGCGCCAGCAGCCAAGTCGCAGGGGTAGAGACCCAGTACTTC. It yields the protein CASSQVAGVETQYF.

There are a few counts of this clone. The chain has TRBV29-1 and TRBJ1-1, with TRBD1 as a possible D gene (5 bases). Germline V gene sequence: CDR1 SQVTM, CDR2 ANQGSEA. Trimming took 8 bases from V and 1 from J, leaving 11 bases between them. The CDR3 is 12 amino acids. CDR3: CSTDSPNTEAFF. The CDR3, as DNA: TGCAGCACCGACAGCCCGAACACTGAAGCTTTCTTT.

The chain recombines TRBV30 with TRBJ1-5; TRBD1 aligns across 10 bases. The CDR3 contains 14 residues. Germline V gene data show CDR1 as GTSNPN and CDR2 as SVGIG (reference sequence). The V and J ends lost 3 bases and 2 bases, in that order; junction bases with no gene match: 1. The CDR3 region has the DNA TGTGCCTGGAGCGGGACAGGGGGCAATCAGCCCCAGCATTTT. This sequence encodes CAWSGTGGNQPQHF.

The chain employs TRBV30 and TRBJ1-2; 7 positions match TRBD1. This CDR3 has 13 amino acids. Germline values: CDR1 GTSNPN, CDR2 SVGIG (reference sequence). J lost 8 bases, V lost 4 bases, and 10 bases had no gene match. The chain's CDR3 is CAWKHFTGEGYTF. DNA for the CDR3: TGTGCCTGGAAACACTTTACAGGGGAAGGCTACACCTTC.

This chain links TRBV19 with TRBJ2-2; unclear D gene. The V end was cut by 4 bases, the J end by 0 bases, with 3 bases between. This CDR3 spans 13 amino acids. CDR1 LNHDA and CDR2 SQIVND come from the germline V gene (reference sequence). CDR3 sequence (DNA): TGTGCCAGTAGTAATCCGAACACCGGGGAGCTGTTTTTT. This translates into CASSNPNTGELFF.

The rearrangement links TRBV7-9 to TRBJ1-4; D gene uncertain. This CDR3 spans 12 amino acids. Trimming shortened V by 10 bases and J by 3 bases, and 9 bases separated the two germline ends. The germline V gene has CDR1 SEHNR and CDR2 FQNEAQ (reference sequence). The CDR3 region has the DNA TGTGCCACTGGAGCTGCTAATGAAAAACTGTTTTTT. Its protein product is CATGAANEKLFF. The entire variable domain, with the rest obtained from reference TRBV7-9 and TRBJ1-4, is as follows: DTGVSQNPRHKITKRGQNVTFRCDPISEHNRLYWYRQTLGQGPEFLTYFQNEAQLEKSRLLSDRFSAERPKGSFSTLEIQRTEQGDSAMYLCATGAANEKLFFGSGTQLSVL.

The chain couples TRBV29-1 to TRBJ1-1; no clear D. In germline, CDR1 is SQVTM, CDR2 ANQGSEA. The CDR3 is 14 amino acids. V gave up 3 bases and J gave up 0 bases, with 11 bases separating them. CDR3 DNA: TGCAGCGTTGATAGCTTTCTGATGAACACTGAAGCTTTCTTT. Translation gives CSVDSFLMNTEAFF.

Written as DNA, the CDR3 is TGTGCCAGCTCACCAAGGTCGGCAGAAGAGACCCAGTACTTC. Protein sequence: CASSPRSAEETQYF. The V call is TRBV18, the J call TRBJ2-5, with no clear D. With 2 bases removed from V and 3 bases from J, the gap between germline ends came to 10 bases. The CDR3 has 14 residues. Germline-derived CDR1 and CDR2 are KGHSH and LQKENI.

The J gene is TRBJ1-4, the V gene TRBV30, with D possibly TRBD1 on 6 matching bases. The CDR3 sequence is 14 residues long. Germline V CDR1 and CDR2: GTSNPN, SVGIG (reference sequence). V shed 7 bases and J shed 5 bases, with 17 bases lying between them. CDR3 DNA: TGTGCCTTTAACAGACAGGCCAAAAATGAAAAACTGTTTTTT. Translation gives CAFNRQAKNEKLFF.

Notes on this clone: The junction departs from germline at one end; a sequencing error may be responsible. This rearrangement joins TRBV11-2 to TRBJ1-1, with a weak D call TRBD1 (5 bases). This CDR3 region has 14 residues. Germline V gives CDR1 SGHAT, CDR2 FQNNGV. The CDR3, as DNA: TGTGCCAGCAGCTTACTGCAGGGCCACACTGGAGCTTTCTTT. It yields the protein CASSLLQGHTGAFF.

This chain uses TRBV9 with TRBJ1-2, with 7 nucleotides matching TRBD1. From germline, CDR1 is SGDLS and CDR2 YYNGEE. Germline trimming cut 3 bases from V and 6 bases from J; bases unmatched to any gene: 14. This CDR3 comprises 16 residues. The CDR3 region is CASSGSLGQGEDGYTF. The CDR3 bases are TGTGCCAGCAGCGGCTCCCTCGGGCAGGGGGAGGATGGCTACACCTTC.

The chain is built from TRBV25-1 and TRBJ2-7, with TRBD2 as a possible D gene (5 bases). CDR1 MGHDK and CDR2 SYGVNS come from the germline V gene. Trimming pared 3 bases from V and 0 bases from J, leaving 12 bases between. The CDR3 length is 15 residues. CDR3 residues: CASSDTGFPSYEQYF. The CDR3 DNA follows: TGTGCCAGCAGTGATACGGGGTTCCCCTCCTACGAGCAGTACTTC.

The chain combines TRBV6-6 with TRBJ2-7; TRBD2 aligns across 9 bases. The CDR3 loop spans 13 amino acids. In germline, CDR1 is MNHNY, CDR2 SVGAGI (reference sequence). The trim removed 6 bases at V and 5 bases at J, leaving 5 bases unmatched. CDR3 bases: TGTGCCAGCAGGATAGCGGGAGAGGACGAGCAGTACTTC. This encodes CASRIAGEDEQYF.

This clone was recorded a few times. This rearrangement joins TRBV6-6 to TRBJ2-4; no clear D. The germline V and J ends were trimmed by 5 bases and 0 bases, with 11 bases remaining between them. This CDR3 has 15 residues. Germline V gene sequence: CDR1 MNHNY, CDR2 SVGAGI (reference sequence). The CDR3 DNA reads TGTGCCAGCAGTAGAACCCTTTTAGCCAAAAACATTCAGTACTTC. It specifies CASSRTLLAKNIQYF.

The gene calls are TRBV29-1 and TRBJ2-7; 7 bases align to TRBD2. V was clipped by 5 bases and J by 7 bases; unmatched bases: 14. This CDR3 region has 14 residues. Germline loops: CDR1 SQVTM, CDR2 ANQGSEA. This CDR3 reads CSVLGLRETGEQYF. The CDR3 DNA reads TGCAGCGTTCTTGGTTTGCGGGAGACGGGGGAGCAGTACTTC.

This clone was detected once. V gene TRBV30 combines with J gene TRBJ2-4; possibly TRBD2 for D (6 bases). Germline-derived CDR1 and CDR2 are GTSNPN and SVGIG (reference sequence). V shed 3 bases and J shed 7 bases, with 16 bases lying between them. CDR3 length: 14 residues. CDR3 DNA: TGTGCCTGGAGCTCAGGAGGGCCCGGGAACATTCAGTACTTC. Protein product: CAWSSGGPGNIQYF.

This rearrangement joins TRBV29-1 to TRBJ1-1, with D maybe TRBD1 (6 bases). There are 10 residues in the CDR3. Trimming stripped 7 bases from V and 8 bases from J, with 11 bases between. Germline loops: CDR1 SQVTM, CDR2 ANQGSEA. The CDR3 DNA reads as TGCAGCGCCCGGACAGTAGAAGCTTTCTTT. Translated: CSARTVEAFF.

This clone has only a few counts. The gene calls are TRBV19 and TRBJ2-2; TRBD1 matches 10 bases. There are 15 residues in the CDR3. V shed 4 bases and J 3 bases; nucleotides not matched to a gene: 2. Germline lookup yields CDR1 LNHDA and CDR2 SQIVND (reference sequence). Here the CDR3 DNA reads TGTGCCAGTAGTACGGACAGGGGGTACACCGGGGAGCTGTTTTTT. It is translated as CASSTDRGYTGELFF.

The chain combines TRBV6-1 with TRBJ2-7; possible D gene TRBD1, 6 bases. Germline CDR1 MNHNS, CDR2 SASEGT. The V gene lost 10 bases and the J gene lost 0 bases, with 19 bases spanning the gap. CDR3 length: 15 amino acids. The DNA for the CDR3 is TGTGCCACCGTACGGGACACCGGGAACTCCTACGAGCAGTACTTC. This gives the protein CATVRDTGNSYEQYF.

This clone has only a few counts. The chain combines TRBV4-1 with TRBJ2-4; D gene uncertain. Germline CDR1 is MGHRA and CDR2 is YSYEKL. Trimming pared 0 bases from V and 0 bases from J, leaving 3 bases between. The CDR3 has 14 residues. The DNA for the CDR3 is TGCGCCAGCAGCCAAGAGCTAGCCAAAAACATTCAGTACTTC. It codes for CASSQELAKNIQYF.

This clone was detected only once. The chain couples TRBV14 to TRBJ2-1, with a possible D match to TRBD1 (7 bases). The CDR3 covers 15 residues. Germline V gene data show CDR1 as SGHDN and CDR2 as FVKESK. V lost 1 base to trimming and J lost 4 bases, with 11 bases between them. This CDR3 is CASSQVQGGYNEQFF. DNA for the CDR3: TGTGCCAGCAGCCAAGTGCAGGGGGGTTACAATGAGCAGTTCTTC.

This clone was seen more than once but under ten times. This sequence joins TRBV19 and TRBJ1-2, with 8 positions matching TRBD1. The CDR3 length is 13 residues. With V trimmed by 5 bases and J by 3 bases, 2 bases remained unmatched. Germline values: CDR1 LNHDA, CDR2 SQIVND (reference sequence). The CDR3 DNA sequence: TGTGCCAGTAGTGAACAGGGGGACTATGGCTACACCTTC. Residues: CASSEQGDYGYTF.

In DNA, the CDR3 is TGCGCCAGCAGCTTGGCTTCTGGGAGGACCACTGAAGCTTTCTTT. It specifies CASSLASGRTTEAFF. The chain has TRBV5-1 and TRBJ1-1; D ambiguous. There are 15 residues in the CDR3. Per germline, CDR1 SGHRS and CDR2 YFSETQ. Trimming took 0 bases from V and 4 from J, leaving 13 bases between them.

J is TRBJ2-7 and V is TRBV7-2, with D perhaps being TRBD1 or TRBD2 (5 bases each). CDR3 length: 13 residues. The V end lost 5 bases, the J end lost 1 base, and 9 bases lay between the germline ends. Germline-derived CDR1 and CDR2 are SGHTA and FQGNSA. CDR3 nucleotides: TGTGCCAGCAGCCGCTGGGGGTCCTACGAGCAGTACTTC. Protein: CASSRWGSYEQYF. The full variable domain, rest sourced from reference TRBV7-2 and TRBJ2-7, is GAGVSQSPSNKVTEKGKDVELRCDPISGHTALYWYRQSLGQGLEFLIYFQGNSAPDKSGLPSDRFSAERTGGSVSTLTIQRTQQEDSAVYLCASSRWGSYEQYFGPGTRLTVT.

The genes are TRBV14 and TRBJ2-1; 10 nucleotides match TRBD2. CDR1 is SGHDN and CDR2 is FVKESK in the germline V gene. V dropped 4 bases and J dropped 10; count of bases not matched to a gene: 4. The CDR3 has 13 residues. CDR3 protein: CASSRSGRGEQFF. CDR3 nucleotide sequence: TGTGCCAGCAGCCGAAGCGGGAGGGGAGAGCAGTTCTTC.

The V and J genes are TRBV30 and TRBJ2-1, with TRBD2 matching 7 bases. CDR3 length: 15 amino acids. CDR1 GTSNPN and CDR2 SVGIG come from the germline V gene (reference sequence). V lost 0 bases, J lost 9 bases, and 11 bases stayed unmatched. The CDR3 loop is CAWSVRAGPVGEQFF. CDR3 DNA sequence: TGTGCCTGGAGTGTACGAGCGGGGCCTGTGGGTGAGCAGTTCTTC.

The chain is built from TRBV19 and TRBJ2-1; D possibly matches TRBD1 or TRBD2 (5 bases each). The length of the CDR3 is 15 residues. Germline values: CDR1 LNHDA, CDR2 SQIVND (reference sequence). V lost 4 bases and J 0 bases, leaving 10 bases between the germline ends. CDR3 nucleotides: TGTGCCAGTAGTAAGTGGGGGAGCTCCTACAATGAGCAGTTCTTC. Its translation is CASSKWGSSYNEQFF.

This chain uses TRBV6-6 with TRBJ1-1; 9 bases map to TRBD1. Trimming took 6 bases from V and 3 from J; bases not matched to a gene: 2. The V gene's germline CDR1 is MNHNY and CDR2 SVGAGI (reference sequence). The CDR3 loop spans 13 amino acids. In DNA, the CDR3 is TGTGCCAGCAGAGGGACAGGGCACACTGAAGCTTTCTTT. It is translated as CASRGTGHTEAFF.

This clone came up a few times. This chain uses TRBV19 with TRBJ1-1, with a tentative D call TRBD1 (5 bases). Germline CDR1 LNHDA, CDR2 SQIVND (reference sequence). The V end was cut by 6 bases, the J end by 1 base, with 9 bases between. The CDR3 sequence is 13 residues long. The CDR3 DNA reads TGTGCCAGTAGGCGGGACGGGAACACTGAAGCTTTCTTT. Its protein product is CASRRDGNTEAFF.

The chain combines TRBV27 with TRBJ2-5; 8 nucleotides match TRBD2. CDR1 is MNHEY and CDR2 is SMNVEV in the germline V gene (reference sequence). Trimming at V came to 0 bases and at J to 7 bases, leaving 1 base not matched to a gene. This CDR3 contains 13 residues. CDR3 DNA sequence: TGTGCCAGCAGTTTATCAACTAGCGGGACCCAGTACTTC. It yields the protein CASSLSTSGTQYF.

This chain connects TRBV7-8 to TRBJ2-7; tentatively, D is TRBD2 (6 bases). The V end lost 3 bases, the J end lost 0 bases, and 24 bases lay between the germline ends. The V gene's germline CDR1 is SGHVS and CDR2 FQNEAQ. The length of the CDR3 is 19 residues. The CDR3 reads CASSFKEGPFPLNSYEQYF. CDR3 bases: TGTGCCAGCAGCTTTAAGGAGGGCCCTTTCCCCCTAAACTCCTACGAGCAGTACTTC.